The T cell receptor beta chain described here comes from a study of blood T cell repertoires in COVID-19. Participants' reported clinical history set cohort assignment. In Cohort 3, a recovered donor had either two negative PCRs, clearance, or symptom resolution. Original analysis: Reference gene primers were amplified, and this amplification served to estimate nucleated cell counts. Sequenced by immunoSEQ multiplex PCR; TCRdb stores in-frame clones only, minus some. D and trimming come from the DNA, and the V and J calls and clone size come from that table. Of 300,000 to 450,000 clones listed, 88% were seen once; the top ten hold 1.2%. Germline V gene sequence: CDR1 ENHRY, CDR2 SYGVKD. The length of the CDR3 is 14 residues. The ends were cut back, 7 bases at V and 3 bases at J, with 13 bases in the middle.

Source material: PBMCs or T cells enriched from blood (not recorded which). The V and J genes are TRBV10-3 and TRBJ1-3, with a tentative D call TRBD1 (6 bases). This clonotype was obtained from a woman under 30 who had recovered from COVID-19. The CDR3 DNA reads as TGTGCCATCAAACCTACAGGGTTTGGAAACACCATATATTTT. It is translated as CAIKPTGFGNTIYF.